This T cell receptor (beta chain) comes out of a study of T-cell memory formation after mild COVID-19. Findings and limits, study-wide: CD4+ bias marked clones expanding day 15 to 37, unlike balanced contracting clones. Among CD4+ contracting clones, most were CM and EM, and CD8+ ones EMRA.

TCRdb processed the 5' RACE reads anew with MiXCR; each CDR3 protein has one entry. The table lists a few hundred thousand distinct CDR3 sequences, about 20% of them singletons. The sample holds many counts of this clonotype. Its antigen remains unidentified. The germline V gene has CDR1 SEHNR and CDR2 FQNEAQ (reference sequence). The CDR3 loop spans 13 amino acids. Trimming removed 2 bases from V and 2 bases from J, with 6 bases in between. This chain links TRBV7-9 with TRBJ2-5; D not certain. The sequence was collected from a man in his late teens or twenties who had mild COVID-19 (a few samples of this study predate the infection). Cell type and time point are not known. Sequences were obtained from PBMCs or a T cell subset sorted from them (not recorded which). CDR3 DNA sequence: TGTGCCAGCAGCTTACTCTTGCAAGAGACCCAGTACTTC. Translated: CASSLLLQETQYF.